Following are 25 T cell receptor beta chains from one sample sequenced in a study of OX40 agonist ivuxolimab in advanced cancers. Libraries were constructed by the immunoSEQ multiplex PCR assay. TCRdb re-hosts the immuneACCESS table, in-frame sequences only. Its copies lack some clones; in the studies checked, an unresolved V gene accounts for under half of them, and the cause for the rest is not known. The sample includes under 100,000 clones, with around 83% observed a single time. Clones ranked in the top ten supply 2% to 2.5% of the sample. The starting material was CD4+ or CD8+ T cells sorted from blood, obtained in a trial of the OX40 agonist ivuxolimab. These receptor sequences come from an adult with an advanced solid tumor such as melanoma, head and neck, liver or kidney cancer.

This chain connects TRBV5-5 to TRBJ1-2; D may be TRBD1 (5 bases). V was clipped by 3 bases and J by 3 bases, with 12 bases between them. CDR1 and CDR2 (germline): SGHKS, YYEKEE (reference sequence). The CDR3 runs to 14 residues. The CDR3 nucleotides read TGTGCCAGCAGCTCGGACACCCACTACTATGGCTACACCTTC. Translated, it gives CASSSDTHYYGYTF.

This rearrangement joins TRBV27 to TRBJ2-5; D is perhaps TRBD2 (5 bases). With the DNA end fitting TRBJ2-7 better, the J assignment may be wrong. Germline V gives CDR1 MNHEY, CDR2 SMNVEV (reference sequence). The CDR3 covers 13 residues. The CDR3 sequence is CASRRANNYEQYF. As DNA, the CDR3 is TGTGCCAGCAGGAGGGCCAATAACTACGAGCAGTACTTC.

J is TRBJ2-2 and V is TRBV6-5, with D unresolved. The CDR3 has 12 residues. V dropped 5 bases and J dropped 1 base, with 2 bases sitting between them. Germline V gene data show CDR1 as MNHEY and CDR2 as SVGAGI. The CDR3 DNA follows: TGTGCCAGCAGTCGGAACACCGGGGAGCTGTTTTTT. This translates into CASSRNTGELFF.

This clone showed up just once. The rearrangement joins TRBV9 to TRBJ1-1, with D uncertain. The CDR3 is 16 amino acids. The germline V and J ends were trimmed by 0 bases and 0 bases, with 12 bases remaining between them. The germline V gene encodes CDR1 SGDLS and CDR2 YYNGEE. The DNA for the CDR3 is TGTGCCAGCAGCGTAGCCGTTGACGGATTGAACACTGAAGCTTTCTTT. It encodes CASSVAVDGLNTEAFF.

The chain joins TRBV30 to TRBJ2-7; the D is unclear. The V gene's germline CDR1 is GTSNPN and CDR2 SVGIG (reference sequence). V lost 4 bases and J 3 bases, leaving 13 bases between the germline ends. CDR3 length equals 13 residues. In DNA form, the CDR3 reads TGTGCCTGGACCGCTGGCAACTTCTACGAGCAGTACTTC. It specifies CAWTAGNFYEQYF.

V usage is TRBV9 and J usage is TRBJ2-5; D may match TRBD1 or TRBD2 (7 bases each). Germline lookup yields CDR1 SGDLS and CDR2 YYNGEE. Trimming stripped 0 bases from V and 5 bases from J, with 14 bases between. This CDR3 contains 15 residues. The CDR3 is CASSVEPGGGETQYF. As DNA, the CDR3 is TGTGCCAGCAGCGTAGAGCCAGGGGGAGGGGAGACCCAGTACTTC. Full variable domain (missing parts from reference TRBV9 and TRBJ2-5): DSGVTQTPKHLITATGQRVTLRCSPRSGDLSVYWYQQSLDQGLQFLIQYYNGEERAKGNILERFSAQQFPDLHSELNLSSLELGDSALYFCASSVEPGGGETQYFGPGTRLLVL.

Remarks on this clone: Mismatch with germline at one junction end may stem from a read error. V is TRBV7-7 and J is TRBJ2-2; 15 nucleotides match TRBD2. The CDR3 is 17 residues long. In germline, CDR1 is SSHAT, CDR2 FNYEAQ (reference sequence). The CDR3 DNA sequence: TGTGCTAGCAGCCCGAGGACTAGCGGGGGGGCCTACGGGGAGCTGTTTTTT. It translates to CASSPRTSGGAYGELFF.

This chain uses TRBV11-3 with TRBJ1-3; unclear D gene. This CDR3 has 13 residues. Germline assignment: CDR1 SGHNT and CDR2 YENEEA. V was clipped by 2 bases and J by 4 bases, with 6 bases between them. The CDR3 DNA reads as TGTGCCAGCAGCTTAATCGCGGGAAACACCATATATTTT. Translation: CASSLIAGNTIYF. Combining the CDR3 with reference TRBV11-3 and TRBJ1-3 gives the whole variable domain EAGVVQSPRYKIIEKKQPVAFWCNPISGHNTLYWYLQNLGQGPELLIRYENEEAVDDSQLPKDRFSAERLKGVDSTLKIQPAELGDSAVYLCASSLIAGNTIYFGEGSWLTVV.

The CDR3 reads CASSQKGETQYF. The CDR3, as DNA: TGTGCCAGCAGCCAGAAAGGGGAGACCCAGTACTTC. The chain has TRBV4-2 and TRBJ2-5; D unresolved. The V gene's germline CDR1 is LGHNA and CDR2 YNFKEQ. Deletions cut 3 bases from V and 5 bases from J, with 7 bases between. This CDR3 comprises 12 residues.

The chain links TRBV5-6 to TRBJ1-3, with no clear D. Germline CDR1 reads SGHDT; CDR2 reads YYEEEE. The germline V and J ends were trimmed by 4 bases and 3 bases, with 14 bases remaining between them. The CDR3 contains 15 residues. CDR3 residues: CASSPPRRVGNTIYF. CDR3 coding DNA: TGTGCCAGCAGCCCCCCGCGGCGGGTTGGAAACACCATATATTTT.

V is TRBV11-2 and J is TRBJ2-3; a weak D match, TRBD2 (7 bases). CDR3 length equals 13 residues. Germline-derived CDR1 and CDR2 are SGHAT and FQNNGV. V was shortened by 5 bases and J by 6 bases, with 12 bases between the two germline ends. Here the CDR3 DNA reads TGTGCCAGCAGCCTGGGGGGGCTGGATACGCAGTATTTT. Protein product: CASSLGGLDTQYF. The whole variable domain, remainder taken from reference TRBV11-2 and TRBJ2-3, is EAGVAQSPRYKIIEKRQSVAFWCNPISGHATLYWYQQILGQGPKLLIQFQNNGVVDDSQLPKDRFSAERLKGVDSTLKIQPAKLEDSAVYLCASSLGGLDTQYFGPGTRLTVL.

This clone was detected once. In DNA form, the CDR3 reads TGTGCCAGTAGCTTCAGGGTAGATAGCAATCAGCCCCAGCATTTT. It codes for CASSFRVDSNQPQHF. The V call is TRBV19, the J call TRBJ1-5, with D possibly TRBD1 on 5 matching bases. The germline gives CDR1 LNHDA, CDR2 SQIVND (reference sequence). V was cut by 6 bases and J by 0 bases, with 12 bases left in between. The CDR3 length is 15 residues.

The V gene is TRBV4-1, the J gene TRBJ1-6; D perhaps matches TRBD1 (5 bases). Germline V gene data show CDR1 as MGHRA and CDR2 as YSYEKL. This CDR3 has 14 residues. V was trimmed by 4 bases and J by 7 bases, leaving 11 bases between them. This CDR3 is CASSLLGPNSPLHF. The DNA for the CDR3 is TGCGCCAGCAGCCTTCTGGGACCAAATTCACCCCTCCACTTT.

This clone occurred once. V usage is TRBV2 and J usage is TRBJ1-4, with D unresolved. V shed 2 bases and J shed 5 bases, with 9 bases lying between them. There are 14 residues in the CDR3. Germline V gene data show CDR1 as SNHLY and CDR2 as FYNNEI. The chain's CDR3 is CASSEYRPNEKLFF. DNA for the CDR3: TGTGCCAGCAGTGAATATCGTCCAAATGAAAAACTGTTTTTT.

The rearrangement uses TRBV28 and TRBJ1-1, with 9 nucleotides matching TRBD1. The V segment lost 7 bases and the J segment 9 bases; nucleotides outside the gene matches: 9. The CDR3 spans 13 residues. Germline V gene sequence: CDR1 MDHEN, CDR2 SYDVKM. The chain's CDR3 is CASTIRDRDQAFF. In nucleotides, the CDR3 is TGTGCCAGCACCATCCGGGACAGGGATCAAGCTTTCTTT.

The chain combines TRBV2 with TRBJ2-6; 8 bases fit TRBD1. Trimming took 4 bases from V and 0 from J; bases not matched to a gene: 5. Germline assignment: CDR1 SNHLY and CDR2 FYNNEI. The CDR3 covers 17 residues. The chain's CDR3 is CASSGQGMSSGANVLTF. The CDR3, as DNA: TGTGCCAGCAGTGGACAGGGGATGAGCTCTGGGGCCAACGTCCTGACTTTC. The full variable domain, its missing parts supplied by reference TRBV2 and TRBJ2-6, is EPEVTQTPSHQVTQMGQEVILRCVPISNHLYFYWYRQILGQKVEFLVSFYNNEISEKSEIFDDQFSVERPDGSNFTLKIRSTKLEDSAMYFCASSGQGMSSGANVLTFGAGSRLTVL.

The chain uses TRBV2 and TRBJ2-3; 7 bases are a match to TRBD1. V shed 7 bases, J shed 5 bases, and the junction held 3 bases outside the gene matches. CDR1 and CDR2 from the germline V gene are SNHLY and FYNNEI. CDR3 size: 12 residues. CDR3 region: CASIQGIDTQYF. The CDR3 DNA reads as TGTGCCAGCATACAGGGGATAGATACGCAGTATTTT.

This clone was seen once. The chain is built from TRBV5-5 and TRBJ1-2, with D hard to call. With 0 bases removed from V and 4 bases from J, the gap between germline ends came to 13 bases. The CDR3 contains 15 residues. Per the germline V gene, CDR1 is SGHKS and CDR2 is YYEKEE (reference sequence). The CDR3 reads CASSLAPLTTYGYTF. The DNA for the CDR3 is TGTGCCAGCAGCTTGGCCCCCCTTACTACCTATGGCTACACCTTC. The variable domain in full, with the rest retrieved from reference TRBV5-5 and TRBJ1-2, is DAGVTQSPTHLIKTRGQQVTLRCSPISGHKSVSWYQQVLGQGPQFIFQYYEKEERGRGNFPDRFSARQFPNYSSELNVNALLLGDSALYLCASSLAPLTTYGYTFGSGTRLTVV.

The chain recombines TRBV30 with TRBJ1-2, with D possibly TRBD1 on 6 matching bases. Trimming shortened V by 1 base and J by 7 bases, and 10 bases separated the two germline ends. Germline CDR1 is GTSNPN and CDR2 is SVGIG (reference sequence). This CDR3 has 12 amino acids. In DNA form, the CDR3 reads TGTGCCTGGAGTGCAGGGGCGAGTGGCTACACCTTC. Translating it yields CAWSAGASGYTF.

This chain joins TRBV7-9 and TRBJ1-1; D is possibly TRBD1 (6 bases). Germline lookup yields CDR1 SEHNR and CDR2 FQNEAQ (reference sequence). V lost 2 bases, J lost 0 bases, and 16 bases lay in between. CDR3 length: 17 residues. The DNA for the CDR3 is TGTGCCAGCAGCTTACCGAGGGGGGCAGACGTGAACACTGAAGCTTTCTTT. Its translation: CASSLPRGADVNTEAFF.

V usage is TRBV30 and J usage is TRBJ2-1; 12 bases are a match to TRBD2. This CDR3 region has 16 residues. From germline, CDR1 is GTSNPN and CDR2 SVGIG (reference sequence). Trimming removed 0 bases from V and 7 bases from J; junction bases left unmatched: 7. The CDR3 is CAWSVKLAGGRNEQFF. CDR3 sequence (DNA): TGTGCCTGGAGTGTAAAGCTAGCGGGGGGGCGGAATGAGCAGTTCTTC.

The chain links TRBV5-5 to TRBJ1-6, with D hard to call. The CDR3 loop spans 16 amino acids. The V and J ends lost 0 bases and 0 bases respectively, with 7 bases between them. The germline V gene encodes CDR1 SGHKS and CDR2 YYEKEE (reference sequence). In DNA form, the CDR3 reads TGTGCCAGCAGCTTGGCCAGGAGCTCCTATAATTCACCCCTCCACTTT. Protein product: CASSLARSSYNSPLHF.

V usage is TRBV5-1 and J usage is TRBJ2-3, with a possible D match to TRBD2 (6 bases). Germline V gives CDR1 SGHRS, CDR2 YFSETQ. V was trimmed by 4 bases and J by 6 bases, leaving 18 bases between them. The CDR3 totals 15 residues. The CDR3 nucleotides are TGCGCCAGCAGCCCAAGCCTTGGGGGGACGGATACGCAGTATTTT. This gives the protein CASSPSLGGTDTQYF.

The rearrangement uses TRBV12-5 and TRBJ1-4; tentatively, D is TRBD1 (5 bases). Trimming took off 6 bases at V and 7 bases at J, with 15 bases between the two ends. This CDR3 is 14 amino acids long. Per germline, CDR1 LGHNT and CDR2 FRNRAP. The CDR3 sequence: CASGAGTDIEKLFF. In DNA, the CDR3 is TGTGCTAGTGGGGCCGGGACCGATATTGAAAAACTGTTTTTT.

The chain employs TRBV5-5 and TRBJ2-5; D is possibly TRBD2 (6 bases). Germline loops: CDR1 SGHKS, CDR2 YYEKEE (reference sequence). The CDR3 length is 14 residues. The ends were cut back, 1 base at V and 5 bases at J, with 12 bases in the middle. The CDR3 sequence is CASSLRDGGETQYF. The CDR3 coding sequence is TGTGCCAGCAGCTTGAGGGACGGAGGGGAGACCCAGTACTTC.